This TCR beta chain appears in the sequencing data of a study of vaccination and CD4 T cells after COVID-19. The treatment: approximately 9-day PBMC culture with coronavirus spike peptide pools or control peptides (ViraFEST assay). Concerning this clonotype itself: Its antigen is unidentified.

Cultured CD4+ T cells had their DNA profiled by the Oncomine TCR Beta short-read assay. In TCRdb, the PCR reads were re-called with MiXCR into one record per CDR3 protein. The data contain 20,000 to 30,000 distinct CDR3 sequences, about three fifths of them singletons. Germline V gene lookup returns CDR1 SGHVS and CDR2 FNYEAQ. CDR3 length: 14 residues. Deletions cut 5 bases from V and 11 bases from J, with 19 bases between. The receptor's source is a human donor who had recovered from COVID-19. Sequenced: CD4+ T cells from blood, cultured in vitro. This chain links TRBV7-6 with TRBJ1-5; D is perhaps TRBD1 (5 bases). In nucleotides, the CDR3 is TGTGCCAGCAGCCGCGGGGGAGGTGAAGAGGCCCAGCATTTT. Its translation: CASSRGGGEEAQHF.